This T cell receptor beta chain was obtained from a study of persistence of HIV-infected CD4 T cells. The immunoSEQ assay was version 4, run in survey mode. Genomic DNA was diluted to 10 ng/uL, up to roughly 1 ug per sample. Profiling relied on immunoSEQ multiplex PCR, and the TCRdb table lists in-frame clones only, not all of them. The table lists 40,000 or so clones, around 89% of them singletons. This nonspecific control used anti-CD3/anti-CD28 bead stimulation of CD4+ T cells. Sorting selected CD4+ T cells upregulating both CD40 ligand and CD69. Turning to this clone: Antigen: not known.

The study's findings and limits: Antigen-responding cells were enriched for degenerate expanded CDR3beta sequences. CMV- and Gag-responding cells had lower TCRbeta richness than CD3/CD28-responding cells.

Germline trimming cut 1 base from V and 3 bases from J; bases unmatched to any gene: 5. CDR1 SGHNT and CDR2 YYREEE come from the germline V gene (reference sequence). The CDR3 length is 16 residues. V usage is TRBV5-4 and J usage is TRBJ2-3; TRBD2 matches at 10 bases. This sequence was found in an adult woman with HIV who was CMV-seropositive. Sequences were derived from CD4+ T cells sorted from PBMCs after approximately 20-hour stimulation, sampled from a patient who received antiretroviral therapy. CDR3 region: CASSLKSGGATDTQYF. CDR3 DNA: TGTGCCAGCAGCTTGAAAAGCGGGGGGGCAACAGATACGCAGTATTTT. Looking up the rest from reference TRBV5-4 and TRBJ2-3 gives the full variable domain: ETGVTQSPTHLIKTRGQQVTLRCSSQSGHNTVSWYQQALGQGPQFIFQYYREEENGRGNFPPRFSGLQFPNYSSELNVNALELDDSALYLCASSLKSGGATDTQYFGPGTRLTVL.